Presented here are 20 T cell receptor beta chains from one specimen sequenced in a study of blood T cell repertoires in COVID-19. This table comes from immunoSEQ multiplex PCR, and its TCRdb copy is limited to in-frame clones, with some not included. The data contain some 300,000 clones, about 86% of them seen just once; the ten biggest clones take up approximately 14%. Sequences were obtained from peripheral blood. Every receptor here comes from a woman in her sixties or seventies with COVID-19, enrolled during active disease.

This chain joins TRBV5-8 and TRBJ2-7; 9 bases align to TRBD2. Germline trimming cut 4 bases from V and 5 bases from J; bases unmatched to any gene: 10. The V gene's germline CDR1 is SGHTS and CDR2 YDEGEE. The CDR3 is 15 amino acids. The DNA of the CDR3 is TGTGCCAGCAGCCGAGGGGCGGGGGGGCAGGACGAGCAGTACTTC. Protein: CASSRGAGGQDEQYF.

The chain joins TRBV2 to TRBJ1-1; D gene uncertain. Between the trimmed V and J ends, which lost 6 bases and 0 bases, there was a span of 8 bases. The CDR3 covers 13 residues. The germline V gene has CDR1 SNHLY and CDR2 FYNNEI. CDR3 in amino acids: CASRDDLNTEAFF. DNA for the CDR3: TGTGCCAGCAGGGATGACTTGAACACTGAAGCTTTCTTT.

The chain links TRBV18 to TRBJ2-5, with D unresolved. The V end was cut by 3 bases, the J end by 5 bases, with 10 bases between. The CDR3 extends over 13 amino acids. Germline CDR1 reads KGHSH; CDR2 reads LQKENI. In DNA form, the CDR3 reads TGTGCCAGCTCACCTATCCCCGTGGAGACCCAGTACTTC. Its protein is CASSPIPVETQYF.

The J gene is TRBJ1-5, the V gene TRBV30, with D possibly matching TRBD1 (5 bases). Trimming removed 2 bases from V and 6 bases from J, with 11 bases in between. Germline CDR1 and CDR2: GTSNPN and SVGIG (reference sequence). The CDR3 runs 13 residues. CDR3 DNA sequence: TGTGCCTGGAGTTACCAGGGAGGTCAGCCCCAGCATTTT. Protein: CAWSYQGGQPQHF.

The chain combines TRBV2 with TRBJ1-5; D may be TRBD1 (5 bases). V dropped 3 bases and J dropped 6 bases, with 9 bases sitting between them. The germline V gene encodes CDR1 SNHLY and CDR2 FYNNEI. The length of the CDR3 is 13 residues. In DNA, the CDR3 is TGTGCCAGCAGTGACCCGGGGGGTCAGCCCCAGCATTTT. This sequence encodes CASSDPGGQPQHF.

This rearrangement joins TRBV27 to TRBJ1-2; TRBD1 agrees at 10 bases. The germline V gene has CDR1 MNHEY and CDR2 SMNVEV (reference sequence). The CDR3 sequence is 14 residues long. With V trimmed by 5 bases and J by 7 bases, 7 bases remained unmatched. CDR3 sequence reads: CASSPAGTGVGYTF. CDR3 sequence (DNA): TGTGCCAGCAGTCCCGCCGGGACAGGGGTTGGCTACACCTTC.

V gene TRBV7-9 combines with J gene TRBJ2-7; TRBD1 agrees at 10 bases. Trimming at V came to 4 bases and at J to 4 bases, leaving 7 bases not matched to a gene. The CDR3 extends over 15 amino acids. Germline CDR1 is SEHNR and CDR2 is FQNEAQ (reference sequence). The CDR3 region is CASSSGTGELYEQYF. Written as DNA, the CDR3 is TGTGCCAGCAGCTCTGGGACAGGGGAACTTTACGAGCAGTACTTC. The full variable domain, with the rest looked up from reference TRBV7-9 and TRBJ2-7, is DTGVSQNPRHKITKRGQNVTFRCDPISEHNRLYWYRQTLGQGPEFLTYFQNEAQLEKSRLLSDRFSAERPKGSFSTLEIQRTEQGDSAMYLCASSSGTGELYEQYFGPGTRLTVT.

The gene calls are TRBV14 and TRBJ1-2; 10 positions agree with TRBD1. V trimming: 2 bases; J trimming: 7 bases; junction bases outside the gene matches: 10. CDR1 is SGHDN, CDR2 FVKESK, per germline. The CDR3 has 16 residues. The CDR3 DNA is TGTGCCAGCAGCCAATACCCCCACGGGACAGGGGCTGGCTACACCTTC. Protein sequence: CASSQYPHGTGAGYTF.

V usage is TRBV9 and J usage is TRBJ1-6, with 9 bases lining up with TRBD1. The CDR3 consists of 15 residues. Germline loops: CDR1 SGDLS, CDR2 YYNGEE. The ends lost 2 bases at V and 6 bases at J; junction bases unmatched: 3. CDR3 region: CASSVTGGLNSPLHF. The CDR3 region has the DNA TGTGCCAGCAGCGTTACAGGGGGCCTTAATTCACCCCTCCACTTT.

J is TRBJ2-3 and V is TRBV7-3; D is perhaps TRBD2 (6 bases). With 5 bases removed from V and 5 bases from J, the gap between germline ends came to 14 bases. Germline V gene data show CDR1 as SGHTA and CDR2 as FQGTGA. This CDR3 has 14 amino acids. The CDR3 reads CASSLSPGVDTQYF. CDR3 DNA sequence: TGTGCCAGCAGCCTAAGCCCGGGGGTAGATACGCAGTATTTT.

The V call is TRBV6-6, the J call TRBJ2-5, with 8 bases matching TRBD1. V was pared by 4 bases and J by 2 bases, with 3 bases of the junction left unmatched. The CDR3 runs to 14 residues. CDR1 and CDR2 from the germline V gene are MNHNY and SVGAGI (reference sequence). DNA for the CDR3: TGTGCCAGCAGTTCTACAGGGGGGCAAGAGACCCAGTACTTC. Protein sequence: CASSSTGGQETQYF.

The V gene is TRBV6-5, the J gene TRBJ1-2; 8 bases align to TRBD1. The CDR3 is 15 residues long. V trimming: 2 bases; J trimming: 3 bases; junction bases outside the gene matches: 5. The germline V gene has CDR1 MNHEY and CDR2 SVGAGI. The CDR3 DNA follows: TGTGCCAGCAGTTACCCAGGGGGCCCGGACTATGGCTACACCTTC. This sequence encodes CASSYPGGPDYGYTF.

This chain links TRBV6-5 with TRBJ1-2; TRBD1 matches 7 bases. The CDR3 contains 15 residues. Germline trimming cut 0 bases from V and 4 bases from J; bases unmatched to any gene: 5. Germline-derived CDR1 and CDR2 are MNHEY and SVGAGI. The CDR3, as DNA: TGTGCCAGCAGTTACTCGAGGGACAGTGGCTATGGCTACACCTTC. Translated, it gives CASSYSRDSGYGYTF.

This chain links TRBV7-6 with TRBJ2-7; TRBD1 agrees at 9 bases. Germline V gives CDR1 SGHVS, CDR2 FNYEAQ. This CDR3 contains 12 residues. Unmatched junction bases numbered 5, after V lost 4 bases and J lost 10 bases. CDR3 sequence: CASSYTGGDQYF. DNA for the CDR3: TGTGCCAGCAGCTATACAGGGGGCGACCAGTACTTC.

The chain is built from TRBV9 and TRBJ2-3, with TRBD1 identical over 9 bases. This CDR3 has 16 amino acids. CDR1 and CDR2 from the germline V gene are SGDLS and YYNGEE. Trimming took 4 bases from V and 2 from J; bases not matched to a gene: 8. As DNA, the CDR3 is TGTGCCAGCAGCCCTCTAGGACAGGGGCACACAGATACGCAGTATTTT. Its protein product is CASSPLGQGHTDTQYF.

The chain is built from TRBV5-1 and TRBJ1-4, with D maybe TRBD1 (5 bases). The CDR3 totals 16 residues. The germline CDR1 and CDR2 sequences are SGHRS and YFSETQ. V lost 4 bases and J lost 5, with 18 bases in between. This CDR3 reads CASSDRDSSGNEKLFF. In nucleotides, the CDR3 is TGCGCCAGCAGCGACCGGGACTCATCGGGAAATGAAAAACTGTTTTTT.

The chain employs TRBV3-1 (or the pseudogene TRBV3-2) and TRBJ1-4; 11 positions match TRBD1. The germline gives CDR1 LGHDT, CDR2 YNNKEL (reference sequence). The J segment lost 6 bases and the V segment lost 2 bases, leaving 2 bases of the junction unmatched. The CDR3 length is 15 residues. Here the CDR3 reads CASSQWTGGDEKLFF. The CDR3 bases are TGTGCCAGCAGCCAATGGACAGGGGGCGATGAAAAACTGTTTTTT.

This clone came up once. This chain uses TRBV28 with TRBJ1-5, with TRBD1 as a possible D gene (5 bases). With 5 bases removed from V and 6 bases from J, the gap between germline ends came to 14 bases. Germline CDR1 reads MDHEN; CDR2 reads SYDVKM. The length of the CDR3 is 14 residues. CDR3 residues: CASSPGGGGQPQHF. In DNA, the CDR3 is TGTGCCAGCAGTCCCGGTGGGGGGGGTCAGCCCCAGCATTTT.

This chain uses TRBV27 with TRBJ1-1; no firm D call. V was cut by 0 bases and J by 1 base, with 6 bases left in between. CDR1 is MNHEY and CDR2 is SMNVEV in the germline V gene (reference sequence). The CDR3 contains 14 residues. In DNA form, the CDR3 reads TGTGCCAGCAGTTTATCGATCGGGAACACTGAAGCTTTCTTT. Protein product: CASSLSIGNTEAFF.

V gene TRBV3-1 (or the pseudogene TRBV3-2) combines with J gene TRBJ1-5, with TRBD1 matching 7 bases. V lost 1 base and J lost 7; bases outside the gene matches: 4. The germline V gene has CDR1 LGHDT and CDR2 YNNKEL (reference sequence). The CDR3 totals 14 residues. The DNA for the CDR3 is TGTGCCAGCAGCCAAGGGCAGGGGGAACAGCCCCAGCATTTT. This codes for CASSQGQGEQPQHF.